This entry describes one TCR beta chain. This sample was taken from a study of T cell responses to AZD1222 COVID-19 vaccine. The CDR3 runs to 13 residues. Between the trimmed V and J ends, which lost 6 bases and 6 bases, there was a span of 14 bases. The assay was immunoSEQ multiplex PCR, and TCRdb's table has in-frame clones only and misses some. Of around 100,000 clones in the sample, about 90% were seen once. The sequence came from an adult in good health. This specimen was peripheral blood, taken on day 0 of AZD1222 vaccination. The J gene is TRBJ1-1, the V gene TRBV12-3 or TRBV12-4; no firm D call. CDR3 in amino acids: CASSLVADSEAFF. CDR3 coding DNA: TGTGCCAGCAGCCTGGTGGCCGACTCTGAAGCTTTCTTT.